This TCR beta chain was obtained from a study of blood T cell repertoires in COVID-19 (dated by TCRdb to about 2020). About the full investigation: Samples from collaborators originated in the United States, Italy and Spain and spanned both the acute and convalescent phases of COVID-19. The material from the prospective study consisted of cDNA or gDNA derived from T cells, B-cell-depleted T cells, or PBMCs. The dataset comprised deeply sampled blood TCRbeta repertoires from subjects exposed to, actively infected with, or recovered from COVID-19. The repertoires were made available in a free public database intended to serve as a resource for research on the immune response to SARS-CoV-2. Samples were obtained from the ongoing ImmuneRACE study (first 160 participants) and from 1,000 to 1,500 subjects provided by 6 global collaborators. Sample metadata almost always included a de-identified subject ID, COVID-19 status, age in years and sex. Where available, HLA class I and class II types were taken from metadata supplied by the sample provider and were not determined by assay-based typing. The research as a whole found: How much clinical and demographic metadata was included differed by source and by participant, and the metadata was provided uncurated.

TCRbeta CDR3 regions were amplified from genomic DNA using the immunoSEQ Assay, a bias-controlled multiplex PCR. The authors' pipeline ran thus. Within the assay, amplification of reference gene primers was used to estimate how many nucleated cells each sample contained. To quantify the absolute abundance of each unique TCRbeta CDR3 rearrangement, sequence reads were collapsed and filtered. For each sample, productive Simpson clonality was calculated as the square root of Simpson's diversity index over productive rearrangements. TCRdb re-hosts the immuneACCESS table, in-frame sequences only. Its copies lack some clones; in the studies checked, an unresolved V gene accounts for under half of them, and the cause for the rest is not known. V and J calls and clone size are given by that table; D and trimming were obtained from the DNA. This sample lists some 190,000 clones; about 85% were detected once. Under 9.5% of the sample comes from the top ten.

V lost 2 bases and J lost 0 bases; the stretch between them is 10 bases long. CDR1 LGHDT and CDR2 YNNKEL are derived from the germline V gene (reference sequence). There are 15 amino acids in the CDR3, from cysteine to phenylalanine inclusive. The entry retains the CDR3 DNA only, 45 bases that are in frame from base 1. Whole blood was collected in K2EDTA tubes by collaborating institutions according to the institutions' own protocols. For TCRbeta analysis, collaborators shipped samples as frozen whole blood, isolated PBMCs, or DNA extracted from either of those sample types. On this clone: Its antigen is currently not known. One base away there is no much larger clone; base qualities are not given.

This TCR was recovered from a woman aged 60-70 years with acute or convalescent COVID-19. Recombination joined TRBV3-1 (or the pseudogene TRBV3-2) with TRBJ1-2, with a tentative D gene TRBD1 over 6 matching bases. Sequencing was performed on peripheral blood. This receptor has the CDR3 CASSQRGTPNYGYTF. Here is the DNA: TGTGCCAGCAGCCAACGTGGGACACCTAACTATGGCTACACCTTC.